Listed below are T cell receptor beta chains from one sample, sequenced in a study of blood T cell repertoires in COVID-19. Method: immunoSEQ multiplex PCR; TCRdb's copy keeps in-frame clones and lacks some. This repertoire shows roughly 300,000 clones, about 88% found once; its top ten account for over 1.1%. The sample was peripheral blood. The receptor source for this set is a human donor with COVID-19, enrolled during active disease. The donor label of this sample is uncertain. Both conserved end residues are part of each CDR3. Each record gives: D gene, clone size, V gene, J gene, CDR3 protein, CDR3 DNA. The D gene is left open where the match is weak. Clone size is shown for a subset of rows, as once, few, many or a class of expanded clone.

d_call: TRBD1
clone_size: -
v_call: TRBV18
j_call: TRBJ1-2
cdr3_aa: CASSPGTEDYGYTF
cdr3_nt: TGTGCCAGCTCACCTGGGACAGAGGACTATGGCTACACCTTC

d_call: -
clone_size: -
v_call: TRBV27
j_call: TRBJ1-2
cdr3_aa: CASSLGFRTDLYGYTF
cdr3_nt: TGTGCCAGCAGTTTGGGATTTAGGACTGACCTCTATGGCTACACCTTC

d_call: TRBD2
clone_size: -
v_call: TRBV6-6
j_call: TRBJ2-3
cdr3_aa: CASRTSGGMLTDTQYF
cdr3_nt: TGTGCCAGCAGGACTAGCGGGGGTATGTTAACAGATACGCAGTATTTT

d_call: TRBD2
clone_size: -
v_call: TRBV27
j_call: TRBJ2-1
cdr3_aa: CASSLVFEGGPSGYNNEQFF
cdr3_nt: TGTGCCAGCAGTTTAGTATTTGAGGGAGGGCCGTCTGGGTACAACAATGAGCAGTTCTTC

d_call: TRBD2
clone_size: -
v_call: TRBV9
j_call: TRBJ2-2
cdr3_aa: CASSLGLAGGTGELFF
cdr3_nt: TGTGCCAGCAGCTTGGGACTAGCGGGAGGGACCGGGGAGCTGTTTTTT

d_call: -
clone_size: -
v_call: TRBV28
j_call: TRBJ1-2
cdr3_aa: CASSFGSNYGYTF
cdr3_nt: TGTGCCAGCAGTTTCGGGTCAAACTATGGCTACACCTTC

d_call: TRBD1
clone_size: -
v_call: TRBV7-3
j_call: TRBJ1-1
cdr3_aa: CASRWTGQYTEAFF
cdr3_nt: TGTGCCAGCAGGTGGACGGGACAGTACACTGAAGCTTTCTTT

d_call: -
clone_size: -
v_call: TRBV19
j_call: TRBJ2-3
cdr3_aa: CASRSRESTDTQYF
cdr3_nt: TGTGCCAGTAGGTCGCGGGAAAGCACAGATACGCAGTATTTT

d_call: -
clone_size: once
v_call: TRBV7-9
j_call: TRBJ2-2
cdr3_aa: CASIPGGTGELFF
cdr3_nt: TGTGCCAGCATCCCCGGGGGCACCGGGGAGCTGTTTTTT

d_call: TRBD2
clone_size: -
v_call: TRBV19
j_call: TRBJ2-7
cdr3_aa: CASSIPGTSGTYEQYF
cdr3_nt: TGTGCCAGTAGTATCCCCGGGACTAGCGGTACCTACGAGCAGTACTTC

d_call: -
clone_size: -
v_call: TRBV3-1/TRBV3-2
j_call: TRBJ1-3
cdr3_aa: CASSPSDTIYF
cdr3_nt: TGTGCCAGCAGCCCATCGGACACCATATATTTT

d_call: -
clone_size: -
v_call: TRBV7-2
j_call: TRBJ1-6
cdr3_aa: CASSLTLVTTGSPLHF
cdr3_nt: TGTGCCAGCAGCTTAACCCTTGTGACAACTGGTTCACCCCTCCACTTT

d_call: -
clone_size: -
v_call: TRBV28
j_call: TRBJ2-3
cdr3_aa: CASRASTDTQYF
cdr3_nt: TGTGCCAGCAGGGCCTCCACAGATACGCAGTATTTT

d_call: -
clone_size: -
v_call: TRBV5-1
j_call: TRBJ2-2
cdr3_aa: CASSSQTGTQNTGELFF
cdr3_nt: TGCGCCAGCAGCTCGCAAACCGGGACTCAAAACACCGGGGAGCTGTTTTTT

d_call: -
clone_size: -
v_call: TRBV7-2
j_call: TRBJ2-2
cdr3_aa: CASSYPSTGELFF
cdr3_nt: TGTGCCAGCAGCTATCCGTCCACCGGGGAGCTGTTTTTT

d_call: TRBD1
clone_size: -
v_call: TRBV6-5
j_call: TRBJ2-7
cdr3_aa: CASSYSQGALYEQYF
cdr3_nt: TGTGCCAGCAGTTACTCTCAGGGGGCCTTATACGAGCAGTACTTC

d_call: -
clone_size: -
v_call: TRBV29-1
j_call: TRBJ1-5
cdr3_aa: CSVVVSSSGGNQPQHF
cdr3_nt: TGCAGCGTTGTTGTTAGTTCTTCCGGGGGCAATCAGCCCCAGCATTTT

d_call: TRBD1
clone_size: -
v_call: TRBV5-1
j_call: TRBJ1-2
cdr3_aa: CASSLEGVTGGSGYTF
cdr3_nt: TGCGCCAGCAGCTTGGAGGGTGTAACAGGGGGCTCTGGCTACACCTTC

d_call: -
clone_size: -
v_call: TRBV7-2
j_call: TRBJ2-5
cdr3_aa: CASSPRGGSLVGETQYF
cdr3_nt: TGTGCCAGCAGCCCCAGGGGCGGGAGCTTGGTGGGGGAGACCCAGTACTTC

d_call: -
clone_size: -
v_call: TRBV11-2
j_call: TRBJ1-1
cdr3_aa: CASSAVPGHEIFF
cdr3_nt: TGTGCCAGCAGCGCGGTACCGGGACATGAGATTTTCTTT

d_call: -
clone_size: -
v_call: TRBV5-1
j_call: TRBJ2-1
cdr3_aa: CASSLAGNGFDEQFF
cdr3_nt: TGCGCCAGCAGCTTGGCCGGGAACGGTTTCGATGAGCAGTTCTTC

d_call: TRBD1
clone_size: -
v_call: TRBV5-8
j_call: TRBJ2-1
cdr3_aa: CASSSGQGGYNEQFF
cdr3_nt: TGTGCCAGCAGCTCGGGACAGGGGGGCTACAATGAGCAGTTCTTC

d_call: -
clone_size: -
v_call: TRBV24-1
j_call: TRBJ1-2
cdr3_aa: CATSDWEGSGYTF
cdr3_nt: TGTGCCACCAGTGATTGGGAGGGCTCTGGCTACACCTTC

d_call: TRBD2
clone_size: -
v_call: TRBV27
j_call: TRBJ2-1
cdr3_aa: CASSTISGSGYNEQFF
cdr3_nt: TGTGCCAGCAGTACGATAAGCGGGAGTGGTTACAATGAGCAGTTCTTC

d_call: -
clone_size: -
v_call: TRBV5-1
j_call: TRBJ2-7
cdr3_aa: CASSPRDARREQYF
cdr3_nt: TGCGCCAGCAGCCCGCGGGACGCCCGGCGGGAGCAGTACTTC

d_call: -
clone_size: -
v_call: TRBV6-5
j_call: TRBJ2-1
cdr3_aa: CASSYSGTQAYNEQFF
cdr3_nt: TGTGCCAGCAGTTACTCCGGGACTCAAGCCTACAATGAGCAGTTCTTC

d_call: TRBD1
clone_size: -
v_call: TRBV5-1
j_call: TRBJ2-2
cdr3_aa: CASSPGQGARTGELFF
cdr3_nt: TGCGCCAGCAGCCCGGGACAGGGGGCCAGAACCGGGGAGCTGTTTTTT

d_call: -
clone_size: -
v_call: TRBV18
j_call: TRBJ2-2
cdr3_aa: CASSPPVRDTGELFF
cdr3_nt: TGTGCCAGCTCACCACCCGTCCGGGACACCGGGGAGCTGTTTTTT

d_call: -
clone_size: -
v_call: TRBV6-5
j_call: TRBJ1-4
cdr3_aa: CASSYSGSTTNEKLFF
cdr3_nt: TGTGCCAGCAGTTACAGTGGCTCAACAACTAATGAAAAACTGTTTTTT

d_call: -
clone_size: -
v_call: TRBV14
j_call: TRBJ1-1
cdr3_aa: CASSQSRIEAFF
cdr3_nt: TGTGCCAGCAGCCAGAGTCGTATTGAAGCTTTCTTT

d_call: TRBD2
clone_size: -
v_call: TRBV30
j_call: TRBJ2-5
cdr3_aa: CAWSTGLAGRQTQYF
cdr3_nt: TGTGCCTGGAGTACGGGACTAGCGGGAAGACAGACCCAGTACTTC

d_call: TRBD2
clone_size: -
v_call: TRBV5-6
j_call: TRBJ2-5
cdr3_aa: CASRRNLAGFEQETQYF
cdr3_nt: TGTGCCAGCAGGCGAAATCTAGCGGGGTTTGAACAAGAGACCCAGTACTTC

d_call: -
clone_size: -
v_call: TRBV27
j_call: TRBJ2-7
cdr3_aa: CASSLTGYEQYF
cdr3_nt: TGTGCCAGCAGTTTGACAGGTTACGAGCAGTACTTC

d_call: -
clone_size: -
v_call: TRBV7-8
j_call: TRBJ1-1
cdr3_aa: CASSPPGREAFF
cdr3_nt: TGTGCCAGCAGCCCCCCGGGAAGGGAAGCTTTCTTT

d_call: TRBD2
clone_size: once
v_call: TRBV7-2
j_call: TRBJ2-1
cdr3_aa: CASSEGTSDYNEQFF
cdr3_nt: TGTGCCAGCAGCGAGGGGACTAGCGATTACAATGAGCAGTTCTTC

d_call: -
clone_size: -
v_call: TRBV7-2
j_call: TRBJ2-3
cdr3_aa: CASSLVLEVDTQYF
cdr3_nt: TGTGCCAGCAGCTTAGTTCTAGAGGTTGATACGCAGTATTTT

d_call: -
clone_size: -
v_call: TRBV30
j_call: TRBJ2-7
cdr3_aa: CAWSAGSTGAYEQYF
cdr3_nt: TGTGCCTGGAGTGCTGGTTCCACAGGAGCCTACGAGCAGTACTTC

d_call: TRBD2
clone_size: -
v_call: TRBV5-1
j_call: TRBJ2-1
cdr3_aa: CASSFGTSGRYNEQFF
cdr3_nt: TGCGCCAGCAGCTTCGGGACTAGCGGGCGGTACAATGAGCAGTTCTTC

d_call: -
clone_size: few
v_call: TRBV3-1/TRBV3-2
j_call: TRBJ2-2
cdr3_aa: CASSQGLASGELFF
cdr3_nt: TGTGCCAGCAGCCAGGGGCTAGCGTCCGGGGAGCTGTTTTTT

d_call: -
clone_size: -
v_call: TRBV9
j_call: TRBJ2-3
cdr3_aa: CASSVDIVGSTDTQYF
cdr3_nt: TGTGCCAGCAGCGTAGACATCGTTGGTTCCACAGATACGCAGTATTTT